This T cell receptor beta chain came from a study of blood T cell repertoires in COVID-19. Background on the study: T cells, B-cell-depleted T cells, or PBMCs provided the cDNA or gDNA that served as material.

Profiled with immunoSEQ multiplex PCR; TCRdb holds only in-frame clones, not every one. The sample includes around 210,000 clones, around 83% of them seen just once. The CDR3 has 17 amino acids. Trimming cost V 1 base and J 0 bases; bases outside gene matches: 4. The germline V gene has CDR1 KGHSH and CDR2 LQKENI. The specimen sequenced was peripheral blood. The clonotype was recovered from a human donor in a cohort sampled during active COVID-19. The chain joins TRBV18 to TRBJ2-1, with 9 bases that match TRBD2. Written as DNA, the CDR3 is TGTGCCAGCTCACCACTGGGACTAGCAAGCTCCTACAATGAGCAGTTCTTC. It is translated as CASSPLGLASSYNEQFF.